The 14 T cell receptor beta chains below all came from one sample that was sequenced in a study of T cells in tuberculosis. Generated by immunoSEQ multiplex PCR, the TCRdb table keeps only in-frame clones and is missing some. The sample yields about 50,000 clones, over 90% seen once. Time point here: new active TB diagnosis, blood taken before or within 7 days of starting treatment. Specimen: PBMCs, collected at tuberculosis diagnosis. Source of these receptors: an adult with tuberculosis.

This chain joins TRBV9 and TRBJ2-1; 8 bases fit TRBD2. The CDR3 has 15 amino acids. V lost 4 bases, J lost 0 bases, and 3 bases stayed unmatched. The germline V gene encodes CDR1 SGDLS and CDR2 YYNGEE. The CDR3 loop reads CASSTSGSSYNEQFF. The CDR3 DNA is TGTGCCAGCAGCACTAGCGGTAGCTCCTACAATGAGCAGTTCTTC.

V usage is TRBV30 and J usage is TRBJ2-3; maybe TRBD2 (6 bases). CDR3 size: 13 residues. From germline, CDR1 is GTSNPN and CDR2 SVGIG (reference sequence). Between the trimmed V and J ends, which lost 2 bases and 4 bases, there was a span of 10 bases. The CDR3 DNA reads TGTGCCTGGAGTACAAGCGGGTCAGATACGCAGTATTTT. Its protein product is CAWSTSGSDTQYF.

J is TRBJ1-2 and V is TRBV6-6; D gene uncertain. The germline V gene encodes CDR1 MNHNY and CDR2 SVGAGI (reference sequence). The CDR3 sequence is 12 residues long. Trimming pared 7 bases from V and 8 bases from J, leaving 14 bases between. CDR3 DNA: TGTGCCAGCATCGAGCGGGGAACGGGCTACACCTTC. Protein product: CASIERGTGYTF.

The rearrangement joins TRBV6-5 to TRBJ1-4; weak D call: TRBD1 (5 bases). This CDR3 comprises 16 residues. The V and J ends lost 2 bases and 5 bases respectively, with 15 bases between them. The V gene's germline CDR1 is MNHEY and CDR2 SVGAGI. The CDR3 region has the DNA TGTGCCAGCAGTTACACCGGGGGGGATAGGAATGAAAAACTGTTTTTT. The encoded protein is CASSYTGGDRNEKLFF.

This chain joins TRBV9 and TRBJ1-2; D remains unclear. Between the trimmed V and J ends, which lost 2 bases and 1 base, there was a span of 12 bases. The germline V gene has CDR1 SGDLS and CDR2 YYNGEE. The CDR3 covers 15 residues. In DNA form, the CDR3 reads TGTGCCAGCAGCGTCACACAAACCCTTAACTATGGCTACACCTTC. It specifies CASSVTQTLNYGYTF.

The J gene is TRBJ1-1, the V gene TRBV19, with 9 bases matching TRBD1. The CDR3 runs 17 residues. J was trimmed by 1 base and V by 5 bases; bases with no gene match: 11. From germline, CDR1 is LNHDA and CDR2 SQIVND (reference sequence). The CDR3 spells CASSLTNRGLRNTEAFF. The CDR3 DNA sequence: TGTGCCAGTAGTTTAACTAACAGGGGGCTGAGGAACACTGAAGCTTTCTTT.

The V and J genes are TRBV11-2 and TRBJ2-1, with D possibly being TRBD1 (6 bases). Trimming shortened V by 5 bases and J by 10 bases, and 21 bases separated the two germline ends. The germline V gene has CDR1 SGHAT and CDR2 FQNNGV. The CDR3 is 15 residues long. The CDR3 sequence is CASSGLGGRQGEQFF. CDR3 nucleotides: TGTGCCAGCAGCGGCCTAGGGGGTCGCCAAGGCGAGCAGTTCTTC.

CDR3 sequence: CSVAEGSGYTF. The CDR3 coding sequence is TGCAGCGTTGCCGAGGGCAGCGGCTACACCTTC. The V call is TRBV29-1, the J call TRBJ1-2; D uncertain. The CDR3 consists of 11 residues. V was trimmed by 4 bases and J by 8 bases, leaving 11 bases between them. In germline, CDR1 is SQVTM, CDR2 ANQGSEA.

This clone has only one observation. J is TRBJ2-3 and V is TRBV7-9; D not resolved. The V end was cut by 0 bases, the J end by 6 bases, with 4 bases between. CDR1 and CDR2 (germline): SEHNR, FQNEAQ (reference sequence). The CDR3 length is 12 residues. The CDR3 sequence: CASSLASDTQYF. CDR3 bases: TGTGCCAGCAGCTTAGCCTCGGATACGCAGTATTTT.

V is TRBV4-3 and J is TRBJ2-1; 8 bases are a match to TRBD2. V was pared by 4 bases and J by 8 bases, with 10 bases of the junction left unmatched. This CDR3 is 15 amino acids long. Germline assignment: CDR1 LGHNA and CDR2 YSLEER. The CDR3 DNA reads as TGCGCCAGCAGCCCCGGGACTAGATGGGGCGATGAGCAGTTCTTC. Its protein product is CASSPGTRWGDEQFF.

The chain uses TRBV19 and TRBJ2-5; 8 positions agree with TRBD2. Losses at the gene ends were 4 bases for V and 4 bases for J; bases not matched to a gene: 5. CDR3 length equals 14 residues. Germline CDR1 LNHDA, CDR2 SQIVND (reference sequence). This CDR3 is CASSTGLAGETQYF. CDR3 DNA sequence: TGTGCCAGTAGTACCGGTCTAGCGGGAGAGACCCAGTACTTC.

The V and J genes are TRBV5-4 and TRBJ2-7; TRBD2 agrees at 9 bases. The CDR3 is 13 amino acids. Per the germline V gene, CDR1 is SGHNT and CDR2 is YYREEE (reference sequence). With V trimmed by 8 bases and J by 5 bases, 8 bases remained unmatched. The CDR3 is CASTSGLLDEQYF. The CDR3 coding sequence is TGTGCCAGTACTAGCGGGCTTTTGGACGAGCAGTACTTC. Drawing the rest from reference TRBV5-4 and TRBJ2-7, the complete variable domain is ETGVTQSPTHLIKTRGQQVTLRCSSQSGHNTVSWYQQALGQGPQFIFQYYREEENGRGNFPPRFSGLQFPNYSSELNVNALELDDSALYLCASTSGLLDEQYFGPGTRLTVT.

The count of this clone is one. V is TRBV7-9 and J is TRBJ2-2; a possible D gene is TRBD2 (6 bases). V lost 5 bases, J lost 2 bases, and 12 bases lay in between. CDR1 and CDR2 (germline): SEHNR, FQNEAQ (reference sequence). CDR3 size: 15 residues. The CDR3: CASSQGTFNTGELFF. CDR3 coding DNA: TGTGCCAGCAGCCAAGGGACTTTCAACACCGGGGAGCTGTTTTTT.

This chain connects TRBV4-2 to TRBJ1-5; possible D gene TRBD1, 6 bases. The germline gives CDR1 LGHNA, CDR2 YNFKEQ. The V end lost 0 bases, the J end lost 11 bases, and 20 bases lay between the germline ends. The CDR3 runs to 16 residues. The CDR3 spells CASSQEARGVNWAQHF. Here the CDR3 DNA reads TGTGCCAGCAGCCAAGAGGCCAGGGGAGTCAATTGGGCCCAGCATTTT.